This entry is about one TCR beta chain. TCRdb's table, derived via immunoSEQ multiplex PCR, lists solely in-frame clones and lacks some. The data hold about 40,000 clones, with 94% observed a single time. The record originates from a study of T cell changes during pregnancy in multiple sclerosis. The receptor was derived from a female donor with multiple sclerosis, enrolled in a pregnancy study. The source was CD4+ T cells from peripheral blood mononuclear cells, collected after pregnancy.

The CDR3 loop reads CASSQTTGIETQYF. The CDR3 region has the DNA TGTGCCAGCAGCCAGACGACAGGGATTGAGACCCAGTACTTC. The chain couples TRBV6-6 to TRBJ2-5, with 7 bases lining up with TRBD1. Trimming cost V 6 bases and J 5 bases; bases outside gene matches: 9. The CDR3 consists of 14 residues. CDR1 and CDR2 (germline): MNHNY, SVGAGI (reference sequence).